The clone carrying this T cell receptor (beta chain) showed up just once. Its matching antigen is unknown. This CDR3 comprises 13 residues. Germline assignment: CDR1 SGHDN and CDR2 FVKESK. With 8 bases removed from V and 1 base from J, the gap between germline ends came to 8 bases. This sample is part of a study of vaccination and CD4 T cells after COVID-19. Regarding treatment: roughly 10-day PBMC culture with coronavirus spike peptide pools or control peptides (ViraFEST assay). Study-wide findings and caveats: Recorded median SARS-CoV-2-reactive clonotype numbers increased from 21 to 38 without reaching significance.

The assay that was used to sequence DNA from cultured CD4+ T cells was the Oncomine TCR Beta short-read assay. Extraction of genomic DNA was performed on cultured CD4+ T cells. TCRdb reprocessed the PCR reads with MiXCR, giving one entry per CDR3 protein. The sample carries about 20,000 distinct CDR3 sequences, around two thirds recorded once. The sequence derives from a human donor who had recovered from COVID-19. This sequence joins TRBV14 and TRBJ2-2, with D unresolved. The sequenced sample consisted of CD4+ T cells from blood, cultured in vitro. The CDR3 nucleotides read TGTGCCAGCGCACGGCAGAACACCGGGGAGCTGTTTTTT. Its translation is CASARQNTGELFF.